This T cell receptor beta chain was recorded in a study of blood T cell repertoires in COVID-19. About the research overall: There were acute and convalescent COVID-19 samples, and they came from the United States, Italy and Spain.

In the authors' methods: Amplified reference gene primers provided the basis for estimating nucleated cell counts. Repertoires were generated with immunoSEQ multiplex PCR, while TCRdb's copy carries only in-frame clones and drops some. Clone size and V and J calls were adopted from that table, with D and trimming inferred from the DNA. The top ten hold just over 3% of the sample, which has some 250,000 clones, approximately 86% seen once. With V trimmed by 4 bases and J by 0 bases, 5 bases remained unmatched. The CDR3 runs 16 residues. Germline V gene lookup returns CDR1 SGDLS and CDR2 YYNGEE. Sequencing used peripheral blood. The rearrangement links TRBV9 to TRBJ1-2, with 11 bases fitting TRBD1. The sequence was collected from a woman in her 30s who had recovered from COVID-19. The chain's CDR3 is CASSKVGQGANYGYTF. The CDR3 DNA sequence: TGTGCCAGCAGCAAAGTGGGACAGGGGGCTAACTATGGCTACACCTTC.